The source of this TCR beta chain is a study of blood T cell repertoires in COVID-19 (TCRdb year 2020). In terms of the full investigation: Samples from collaborators originated in the United States, Italy and Spain and spanned both the acute and convalescent phases of COVID-19. Sample metadata almost always included a de-identified subject ID, COVID-19 status, age in years and sex. Subjects who had been exposed to COVID-19, were actively infected with it, or had recovered from it provided the deeply sampled blood TCRbeta repertoires that made up the dataset. The repertoires were made available in a free public database intended to serve as a resource for research on the immune response to SARS-CoV-2. Where HLA class I and class II types were available, the types were taken from metadata supplied by the sample provider, not from assay-based typing. The material from the prospective study consisted of cDNA or gDNA derived from T cells, B-cell-depleted T cells, or PBMCs. The samples were drawn from the first 160 participants of the ongoing ImmuneRACE study and from over 950 subjects provided by 6 global collaborators. Points the paper makes about the study in general: Clinical and demographic metadata were provided uncurated, with the amount varying by source and participant.

V gives up 8 bases and J gives up 10 bases, and the segment between their germline ends measures 25 bases. The CDR3, from cysteine to phenylalanine, totals 15 residues. Here the CDR3 DNA is all that survives: 45 bases in frame from base 1. CDR1 SNHLY and CDR2 FYNNEI were looked up in the germline V gene. Collaborating institutions collected whole blood in K2EDTA tubes following their own protocols. For TCRbeta analysis, collaborator samples were shipped as frozen whole blood, as isolated PBMCs, or as DNA extracted from either sample type. The count of this clone is one. Its antigen is still unknown. Qualities for individual bases were not recorded, and no much larger clone is one base off. TCRbeta CDR3 regions were amplified from genomic DNA by means of the immunoSEQ Assay, a bias-controlled multiplex PCR. Per the authors' processing: The number of nucleated cells in each sample was estimated by amplification of reference gene primers within the assay. Sequence reads were collapsed and filtered to measure the absolute abundance of every unique TCRbeta CDR3 rearrangement. For each sample, productive Simpson clonality was calculated by taking the square root of Simpson's diversity index across productive rearrangements. TCRdb carries this immuneACCESS record with in-frame sequences only. Its versions omit some clonotypes, under half of them owing to an unresolved V gene in the studies checked, with the rest unexplained. V and J calls and clone size are copied from that table; D and trimming were computed from the DNA. Recorded for this sample are tens of thousands of clones; approximately 89% of them occurred a single time. The ten largest make up roughly 2.1% of the sample.

The clonotype comes from a man aged 45-65 years with acute or convalescent COVID-19. The chain employs TRBV2 and TRBJ2-3; a tentative D call is TRBD1 (6 bases match). Sequencing was performed on peripheral blood. The CDR3 reads as follows: CASLERDTDGCPQYF. The nucleotide sequence reads as follows: TGTGCCAGCCTCGAACGGGACACCGACGGGTGTCCGCAGTATTTT. Beyond the CDR3, the reference TRBV2 and TRBJ2-3 genes provide the residues; the full variable domain reads: EPEVTQTPSHQVTQMGQEVILRCVPISNHLYFYWYRQILGQKVEFLVSFYNNEISEKSEIFDDQFSVERPDGSNFTLKIRSTKLEDSAMYFCASLERDTDGCPQYFGPGTRLTVL.